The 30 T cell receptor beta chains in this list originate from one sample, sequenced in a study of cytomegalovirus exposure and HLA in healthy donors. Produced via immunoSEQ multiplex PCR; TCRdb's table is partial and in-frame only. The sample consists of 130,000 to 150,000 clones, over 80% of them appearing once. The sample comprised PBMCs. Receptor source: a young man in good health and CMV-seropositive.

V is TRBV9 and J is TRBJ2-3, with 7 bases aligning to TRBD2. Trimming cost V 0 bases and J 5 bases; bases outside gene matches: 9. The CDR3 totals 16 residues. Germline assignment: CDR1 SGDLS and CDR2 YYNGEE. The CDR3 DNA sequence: TGTGCCAGCAGCGTAGCTACTGGGGGGGGAGGAGATACGCAGTATTTT. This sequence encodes CASSVATGGGGDTQYF.

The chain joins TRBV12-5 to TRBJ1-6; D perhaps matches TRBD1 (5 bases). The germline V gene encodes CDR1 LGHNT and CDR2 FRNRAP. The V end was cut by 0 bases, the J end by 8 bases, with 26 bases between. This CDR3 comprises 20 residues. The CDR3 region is CASGLVIRRGRYRFDSPLHF. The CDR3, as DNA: TGTGCTAGTGGTTTGGTAATTAGAAGGGGAAGATATAGGTTTGATTCACCCCTCCACTTT.

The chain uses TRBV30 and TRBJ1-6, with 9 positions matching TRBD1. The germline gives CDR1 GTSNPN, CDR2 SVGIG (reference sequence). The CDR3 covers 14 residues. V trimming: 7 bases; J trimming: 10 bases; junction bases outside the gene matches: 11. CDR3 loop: CAFEPGQGSSPLHF. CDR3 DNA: TGTGCCTTTGAACCGGGACAGGGAAGCTCACCCCTCCACTTT.

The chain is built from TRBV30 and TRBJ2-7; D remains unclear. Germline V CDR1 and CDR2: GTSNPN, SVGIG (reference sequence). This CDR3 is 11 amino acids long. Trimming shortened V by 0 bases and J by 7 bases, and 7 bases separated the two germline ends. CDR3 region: CAWSVRAEQYF. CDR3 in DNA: TGTGCCTGGAGTGTACGCGCAGAGCAGTACTTC.

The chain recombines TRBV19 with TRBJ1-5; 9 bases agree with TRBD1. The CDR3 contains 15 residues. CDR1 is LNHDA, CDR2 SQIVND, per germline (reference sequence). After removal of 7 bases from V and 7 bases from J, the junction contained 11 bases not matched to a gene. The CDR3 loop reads CASTLGQGRGQPQHF. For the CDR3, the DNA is TGTGCCAGTACCCTGGGACAGGGACGAGGGCAGCCCCAGCATTTT. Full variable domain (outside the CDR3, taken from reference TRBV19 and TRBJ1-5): DGGITQSPKYLFRKEGQNVTLSCEQNLNHDAMYWYRQDPGQGLRLIYYSQIVNDFQKGDIAEGYSVSREKKESFPLTVTSAQKNPTAFYLCASTLGQGRGQPQHFGDGTRLSIL.

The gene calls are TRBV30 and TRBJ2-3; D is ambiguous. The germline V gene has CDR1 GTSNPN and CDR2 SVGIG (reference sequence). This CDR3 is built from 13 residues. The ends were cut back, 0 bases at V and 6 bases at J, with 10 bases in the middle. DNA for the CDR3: TGTGCCTGGAGTGTTGTTAATTCGGATACGCAGTATTTT. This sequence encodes CAWSVVNSDTQYF. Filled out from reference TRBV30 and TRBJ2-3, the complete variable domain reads SQTIHQWPATLVQPVGSPLSLECTVEGTSNPNLYWYRQAAGRGLQLLFYSVGIGQISSEVPQNLSASRPQDRQFILSSKKLLLSDSGFYLCAWSVVNSDTQYFGPGTRLTVL.

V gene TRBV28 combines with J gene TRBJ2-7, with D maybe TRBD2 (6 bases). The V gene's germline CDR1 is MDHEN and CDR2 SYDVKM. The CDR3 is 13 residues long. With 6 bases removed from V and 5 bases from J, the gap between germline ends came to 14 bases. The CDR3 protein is CASRTGTRHEQYF. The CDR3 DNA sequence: TGTGCCAGCAGGACCGGGACTCGGCACGAGCAGTACTTC.

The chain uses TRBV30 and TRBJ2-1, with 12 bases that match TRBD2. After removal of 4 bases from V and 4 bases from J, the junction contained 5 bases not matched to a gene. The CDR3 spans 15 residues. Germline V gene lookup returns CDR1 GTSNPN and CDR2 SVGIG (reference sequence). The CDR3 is CAWTPTSGGYNEQFF. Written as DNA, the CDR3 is TGTGCCTGGACTCCGACTAGCGGGGGTTACAATGAGCAGTTCTTC.

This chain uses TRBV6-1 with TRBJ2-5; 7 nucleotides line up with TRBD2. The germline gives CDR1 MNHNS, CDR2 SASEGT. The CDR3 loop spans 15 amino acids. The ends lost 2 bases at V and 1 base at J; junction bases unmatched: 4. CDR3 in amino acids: CASSEFLAAQETQYF. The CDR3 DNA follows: TGTGCCAGCAGTGAATTTCTAGCGGCCCAAGAGACCCAGTACTTC.

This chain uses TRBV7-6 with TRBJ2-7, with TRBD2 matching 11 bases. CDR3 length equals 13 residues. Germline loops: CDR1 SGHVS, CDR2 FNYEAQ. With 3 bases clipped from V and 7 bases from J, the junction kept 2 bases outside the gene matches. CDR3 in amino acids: CASSLSSGREQYF. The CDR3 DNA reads TGTGCCAGCAGCTTGTCTAGCGGGAGGGAGCAGTACTTC.

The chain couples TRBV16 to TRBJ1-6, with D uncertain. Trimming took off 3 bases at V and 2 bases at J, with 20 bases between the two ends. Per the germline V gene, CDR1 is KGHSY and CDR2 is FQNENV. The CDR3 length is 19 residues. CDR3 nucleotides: TGTGCCAGCAGCCACAACCCCGGTCCGGGAGCGACCTATAATTCACCCCTCCACTTT. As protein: CASSHNPGPGATYNSPLHF.

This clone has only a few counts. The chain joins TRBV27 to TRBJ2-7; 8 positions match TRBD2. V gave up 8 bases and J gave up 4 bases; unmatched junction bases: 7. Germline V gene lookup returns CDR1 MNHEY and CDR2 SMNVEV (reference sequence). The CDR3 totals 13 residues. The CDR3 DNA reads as TGTGCCAGCGGCCGGAGCGGGGGATACGAGCAGTACTTC. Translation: CASGRSGGYEQYF.

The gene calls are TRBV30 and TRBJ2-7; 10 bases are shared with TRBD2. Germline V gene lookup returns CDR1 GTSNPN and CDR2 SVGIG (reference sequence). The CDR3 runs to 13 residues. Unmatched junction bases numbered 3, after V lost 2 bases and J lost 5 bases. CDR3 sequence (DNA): TGTGCCTGGAGTCGAGCGGGAGGGCACGAGCAGTACTTC. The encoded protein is CAWSRAGGHEQYF.

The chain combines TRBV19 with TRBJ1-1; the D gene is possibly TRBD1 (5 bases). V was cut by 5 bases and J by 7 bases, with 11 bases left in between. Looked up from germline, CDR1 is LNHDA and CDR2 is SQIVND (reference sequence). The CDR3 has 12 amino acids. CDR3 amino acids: CASSPGDNEAFF. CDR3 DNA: TGTGCCAGTAGTCCGGGGGATAATGAAGCTTTCTTT.

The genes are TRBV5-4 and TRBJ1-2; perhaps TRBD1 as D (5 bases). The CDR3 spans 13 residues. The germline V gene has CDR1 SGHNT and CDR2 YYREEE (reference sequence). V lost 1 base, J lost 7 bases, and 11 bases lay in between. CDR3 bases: TGTGCCAGCAGCTTGAGGGGTGGGTCTGGCTACACCTTC. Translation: CASSLRGGSGYTF. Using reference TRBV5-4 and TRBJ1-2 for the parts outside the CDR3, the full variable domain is ETGVTQSPTHLIKTRGQQVTLRCSSQSGHNTVSWYQQALGQGPQFIFQYYREEENGRGNFPPRFSGLQFPNYSSELNVNALELDDSALYLCASSLRGGSGYTFGSGTRLTVV.

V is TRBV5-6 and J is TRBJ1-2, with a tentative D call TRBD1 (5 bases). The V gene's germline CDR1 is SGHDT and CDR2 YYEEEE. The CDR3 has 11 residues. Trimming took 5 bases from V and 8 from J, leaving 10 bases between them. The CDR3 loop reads CASREKGGYTF. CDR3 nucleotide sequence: TGTGCCAGCAGGGAGAAGGGGGGCTACACCTTC.

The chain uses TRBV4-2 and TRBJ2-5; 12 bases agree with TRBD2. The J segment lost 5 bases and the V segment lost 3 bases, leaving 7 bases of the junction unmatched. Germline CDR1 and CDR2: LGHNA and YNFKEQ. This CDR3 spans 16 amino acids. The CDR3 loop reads CASSQTSGRTLETQYF. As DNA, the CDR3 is TGTGCCAGCAGCCAGACTAGCGGGAGAACCCTGGAGACCCAGTACTTC.

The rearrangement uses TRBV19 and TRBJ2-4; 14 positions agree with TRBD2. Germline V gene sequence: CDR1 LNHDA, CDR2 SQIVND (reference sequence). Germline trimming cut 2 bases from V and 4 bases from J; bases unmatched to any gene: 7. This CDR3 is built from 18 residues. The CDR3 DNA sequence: TGTGCCAGTAGTATATTAGGACTAGCGGGAGGCGATAAAAACATTCAGTACTTC. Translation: CASSILGLAGGDKNIQYF.

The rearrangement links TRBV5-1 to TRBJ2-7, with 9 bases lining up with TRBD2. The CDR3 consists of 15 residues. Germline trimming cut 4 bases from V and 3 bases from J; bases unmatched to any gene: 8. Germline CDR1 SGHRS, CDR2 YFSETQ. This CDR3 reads CASSPIAGEDYEQYF. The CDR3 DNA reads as TGCGCCAGCAGCCCTATAGCGGGGGAGGACTACGAGCAGTACTTC.

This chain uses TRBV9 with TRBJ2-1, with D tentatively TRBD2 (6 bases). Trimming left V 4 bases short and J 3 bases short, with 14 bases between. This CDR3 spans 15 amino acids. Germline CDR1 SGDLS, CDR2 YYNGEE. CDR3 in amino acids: CASSPGTHHYNEQFF. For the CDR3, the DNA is TGTGCCAGCAGCCCCGGGACTCACCACTACAATGAGCAGTTCTTC.

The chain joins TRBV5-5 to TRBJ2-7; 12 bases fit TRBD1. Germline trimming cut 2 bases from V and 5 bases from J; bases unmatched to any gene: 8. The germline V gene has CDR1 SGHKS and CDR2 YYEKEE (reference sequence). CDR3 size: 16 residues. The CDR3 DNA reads TGTGCCAGCAGCTTCGGGACAGGGGGCGCTCGGGACGAGCAGTACTTC. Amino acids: CASSFGTGGARDEQYF. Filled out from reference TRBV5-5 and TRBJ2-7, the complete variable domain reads DAGVTQSPTHLIKTRGQQVTLRCSPISGHKSVSWYQQVLGQGPQFIFQYYEKEERGRGNFPDRFSARQFPNYSSELNVNALLLGDSALYLCASSFGTGGARDEQYFGPGTRLTVT.

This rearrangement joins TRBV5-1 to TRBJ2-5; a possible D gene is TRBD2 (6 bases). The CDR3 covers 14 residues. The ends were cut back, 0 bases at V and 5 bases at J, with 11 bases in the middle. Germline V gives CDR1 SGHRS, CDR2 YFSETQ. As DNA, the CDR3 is TGCGCCAGCAGCTTGGATTTCGGAGGGGAGACCCAGTACTTC. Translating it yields CASSLDFGGETQYF. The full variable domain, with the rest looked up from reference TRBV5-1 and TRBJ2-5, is KAGVTQTPRYLIKTRGQQVTLSCSPISGHRSVSWYQQTPGQGLQFLFEYFSETQRNKGNFPGRFSGRQFSNSRSEMNVSTLELGDSALYLCASSLDFGGETQYFGPGTRLLVL.

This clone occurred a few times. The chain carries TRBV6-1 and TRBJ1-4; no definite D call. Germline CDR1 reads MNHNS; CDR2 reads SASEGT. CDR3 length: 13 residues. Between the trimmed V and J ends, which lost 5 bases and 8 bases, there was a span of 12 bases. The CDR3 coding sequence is TGTGCCAGCAGTACGTTCAGCGGGGAAAAACTGTTTTTT. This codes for CASSTFSGEKLFF.

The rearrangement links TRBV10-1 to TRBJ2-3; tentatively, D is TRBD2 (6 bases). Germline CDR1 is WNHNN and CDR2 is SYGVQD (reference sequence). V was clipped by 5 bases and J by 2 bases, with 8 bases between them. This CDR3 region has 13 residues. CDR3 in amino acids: CASSKDYTDTQYF. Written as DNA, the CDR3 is TGCGCCAGCAGTAAGGACTACACAGATACGCAGTATTTT.

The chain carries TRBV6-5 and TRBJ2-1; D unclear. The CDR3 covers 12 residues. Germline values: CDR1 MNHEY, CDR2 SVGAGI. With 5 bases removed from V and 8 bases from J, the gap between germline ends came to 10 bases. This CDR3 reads CASSQLADEQFF. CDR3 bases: TGTGCCAGCAGTCAACTCGCGGATGAGCAGTTCTTC.

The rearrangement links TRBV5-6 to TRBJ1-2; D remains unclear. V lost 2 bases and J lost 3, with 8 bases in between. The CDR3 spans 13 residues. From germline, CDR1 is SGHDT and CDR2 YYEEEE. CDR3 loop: CASSLTEYYGYTF. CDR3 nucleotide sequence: TGTGCCAGCAGCTTAACAGAGTACTATGGCTACACCTTC. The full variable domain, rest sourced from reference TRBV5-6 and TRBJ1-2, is DAGVTQSPTHLIKTRGQQVTLRCSPKSGHDTVSWYQQALGQGPQFIFQYYEEEERQRGNFPDRFSGHQFPNYSSELNVNALLLGDSALYLCASSLTEYYGYTFGSGTRLTVV.

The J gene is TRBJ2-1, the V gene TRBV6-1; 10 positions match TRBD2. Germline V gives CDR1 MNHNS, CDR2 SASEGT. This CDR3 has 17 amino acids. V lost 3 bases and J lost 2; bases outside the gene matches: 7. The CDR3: CASSDLRTSGTYNEQFF. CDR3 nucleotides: TGTGCCAGCAGTGACCTTCGGACTAGCGGAACCTACAATGAGCAGTTCTTC.

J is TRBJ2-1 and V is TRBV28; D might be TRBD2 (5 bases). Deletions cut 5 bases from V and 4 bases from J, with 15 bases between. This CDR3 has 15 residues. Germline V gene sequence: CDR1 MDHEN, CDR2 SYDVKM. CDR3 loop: CASSPPRAVYNEQFF. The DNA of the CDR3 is TGTGCCAGCAGTCCTCCGAGGGCGGTATACAATGAGCAGTTCTTC.

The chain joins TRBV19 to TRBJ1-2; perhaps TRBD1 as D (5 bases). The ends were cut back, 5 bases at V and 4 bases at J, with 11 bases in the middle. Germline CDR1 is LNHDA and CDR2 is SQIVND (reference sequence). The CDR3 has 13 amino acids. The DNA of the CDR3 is TGTGCCAGTAGTCGAAGGGGCAGCTATGGCTACACCTTC. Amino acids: CASSRRGSYGYTF.

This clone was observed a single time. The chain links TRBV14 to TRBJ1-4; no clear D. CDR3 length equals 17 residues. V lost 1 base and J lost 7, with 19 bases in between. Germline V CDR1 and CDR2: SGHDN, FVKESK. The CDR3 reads CASSQAGGEPHGEKLFF. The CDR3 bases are TGTGCCAGCAGCCAAGCCGGCGGCGAACCTCATGGTGAAAAACTGTTTTTT. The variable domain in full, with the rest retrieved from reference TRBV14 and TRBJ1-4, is EAGVTQFPSHSVIEKGQTVTLRCDPISGHDNLYWYRRVMGKEIKFLLHFVKESKQDESGMPNNRFLAERTGGTYSTLKVQPAELEDSGVYFCASSQAGGEPHGEKLFFGSGTQLSVL.